This T cell receptor beta chain was identified during a study of T cell repertoires in cytomegalovirus infection. TCRdb redid the calling of the reads with MiXCR, one entry per CDR3 protein. The repertoire holds some 440,000 distinct CDR3 sequences, with approximately 31% as singletons. Overall study results and limits: The ex vivo response was dominated by HLA-C-restricted CMV-specific TCR beta clonotypes. Totalled public TCR beta family frequency picked out people who carried CMV plus the relevant HLA.

V lost 7 bases and J 1 base, leaving 15 bases between the germline ends. The CDR3 extends over 14 amino acids. Germline V gene data show CDR1 as SQVTM and CDR2 as ANQGSEA. About this clonotype itself: Its antigen remains unknown.

This chain uses TRBV29-1 with TRBJ2-3, with D maybe TRBD2 (6 bases). The sample was PBMCs. This TCR derives from a human donor in good health (CMV status not recorded). Some clones in this sample may be carry-over from other donors' samples. CDR3 in amino acids: CSARGGIGTDTQYF. The CDR3 DNA reads as TGCAGCGCCCGGGGAGGTATTGGCACAGATACGCAGTATTTT.